These 8 T cell receptor beta chains were all obtained from the same sample, sequenced in a study of blood T cell repertoires in COVID-19. The protocol was immunoSEQ multiplex PCR, while the TCRdb copy is restricted to in-frame clones and leaves out a portion. The sample shows approximately 160,000 clones, around 82% of them seen only once. The sample taken for sequencing was peripheral blood. These receptors all stem from a man in his fifties or sixties who had recovered from COVID-19.

CDR3 DNA: TGCAGCGTTGGCGGGGGCGAAATCTCCTACAATGAGCAGTTCTTC. It encodes CSVGGGEISYNEQFF. The V call is TRBV29-1, the J call TRBJ2-1, with a weak D call TRBD2 (7 bases). V lost 4 bases and J 0 bases, leaving 13 bases between the germline ends. CDR3 length: 15 amino acids. Germline V gene lookup returns CDR1 SQVTM and CDR2 ANQGSEA.

J is TRBJ1-6 and V is TRBV10-3; no firm D call. CDR3 length equals 15 residues. Per germline, CDR1 ENHRY and CDR2 SYGVKD. V dropped 10 bases and J dropped 5 bases, with 18 bases sitting between them. The CDR3 protein is CATQIGSADNSPLHF. In DNA, the CDR3 is TGTGCCACCCAAATTGGATCGGCGGATAATTCACCCCTCCACTTT.

The genes are TRBV2 and TRBJ2-3; TRBD2 agrees at 9 bases. V lost 5 bases and J lost 1; bases outside the gene matches: 10. Germline V lookup: CDR1 SNHLY, CDR2 FYNNEI. The CDR3 sequence is 17 residues long. The chain's CDR3 is CASSFHQGGGGTDTQYF. The DNA of the CDR3 is TGTGCCAGCAGTTTTCATCAGGGCGGGGGGGGCACAGATACGCAGTATTTT.

The J gene is TRBJ2-1, the V gene TRBV24-1; D is undetermined. The V end lost 4 bases, the J end lost 10 bases, and 19 bases lay between the germline ends. The CDR3 consists of 15 residues. Germline CDR1 reads KGHDR; CDR2 reads SFDVKD. CDR3 protein: CATSDWPGPSGEQFF. The CDR3 coding sequence is TGTGCCACCAGTGACTGGCCGGGTCCAAGTGGGGAGCAGTTCTTC.

The chain has TRBV5-8 and TRBJ2-7; the match to TRBD2 covers 12 bases. The CDR3 spans 15 residues. After removal of 2 bases from V and 1 base from J, the junction contained 1 base not matched to a gene. CDR1 is SGHTS and CDR2 is YDEGEE in the germline V gene. The CDR3 spells CASSFGLAGSYEQYF. DNA for the CDR3: TGTGCCAGCAGCTTCGGACTAGCGGGATCCTACGAGCAGTACTTC.

This rearrangement joins TRBV28 to TRBJ2-6; no clear D. Germline V gene data show CDR1 as MDHEN and CDR2 as SYDVKM. The CDR3 spans 14 residues. Deletions cut 7 bases from V and 6 bases from J, with 13 bases between. The CDR3 region has the DNA TGTGCCAGCACCATACCTGACAAGGCCAACGTCCTGACTTTC. It specifies CASTIPDKANVLTF.

The chain is built from TRBV9 and TRBJ2-1, with TRBD2 identical over 8 bases. V lost 2 bases, J lost 0 bases, and 1 base stayed unmatched. The CDR3 length is 15 residues. From germline, CDR1 is SGDLS and CDR2 YYNGEE. This CDR3 reads CASSVSGDSYNEQFF. For the CDR3, the DNA is TGTGCCAGCAGCGTTAGCGGGGACTCCTACAATGAGCAGTTCTTC.

The chain has TRBV6-5 and TRBJ1-1, with a possible D match to TRBD1 (5 bases). This CDR3 is 14 amino acids long. Trimming shortened V by 5 bases and J by 0 bases, and 10 bases separated the two germline ends. The V gene's germline CDR1 is MNHEY and CDR2 SVGAGI. The CDR3 region has the DNA TGTGCCAGCAGTCGCGACAGATTGAACACTGAAGCTTTCTTT. It is translated as CASSRDRLNTEAFF.